This T cell receptor beta chain is drawn from a study of beta chain features in type 1 diabetes. Points from the study as a whole: Individuals with type 1 diabetes displayed fewer insertions and more deletions at VDJ junctions. A PCR bias possibly favoring shorter templates would apply equally to patients and controls. For Type 1 diabetes patients, all four CD4+ subsets carried TCRB CDR3s that were moderately but significantly shorter. Healthy donors had naive, central memory and Treg TCRB repertoires that appeared less similar than those seen among patients.

There are 14 residues in the CDR3. Germline V CDR1 and CDR2: SGHVS, FQNEAQ. Trimming removed 9 bases from V and 7 bases from J; junction bases left unmatched: 7. Expressed TCRB transcripts were sequenced, since all the RNA that had been isolated was reverse transcribed. Assay used: immunoSEQ multiplex PCR; TCRdb lists only in-frame clones, some missing. The sample lists over 200,000 clones; 11% were seen once. Notes on this clone: The antigen is unknown.

Based on CD45RO/CCR7/CD25/CD127/CD95/CD27, CD4+ regulatory, stem cell-like memory, naive and central memory cells were sorted. The specimen sequenced was naive CD4+ T cells from blood. The TCR was taken from a man aged 25 to 40 with type 1 diabetes. The chain employs TRBV7-8 and TRBJ1-6; 9 positions match TRBD1. This chain's CDR3 is CASGPGQGNSPLHF. In nucleotides, the CDR3 is TGTGCCAGTGGGCCGGGACAGGGAAATTCACCCCTCCACTTT. Supplemented by reference TRBV7-8 and TRBJ1-6, the full variable domain reads GAGVSQSPRYKVAKRGQDVALRCDPISGHVSLFWYQQALGQGPEFLTYFQNEAQLDKSGLPSDRFFAERPEGSVSTLKIQRTQQEDSAVYLCASGPGQGNSPLHFGNGTRLTVT.